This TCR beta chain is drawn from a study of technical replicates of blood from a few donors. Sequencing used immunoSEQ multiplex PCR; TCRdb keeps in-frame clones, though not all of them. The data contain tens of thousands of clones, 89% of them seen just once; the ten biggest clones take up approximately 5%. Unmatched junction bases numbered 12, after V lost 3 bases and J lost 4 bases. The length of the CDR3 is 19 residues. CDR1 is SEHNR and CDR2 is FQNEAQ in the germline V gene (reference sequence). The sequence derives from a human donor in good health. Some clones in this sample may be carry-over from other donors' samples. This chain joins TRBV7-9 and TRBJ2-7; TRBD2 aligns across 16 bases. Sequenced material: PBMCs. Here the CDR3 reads CASSFVGLAGGPSPYEQYF. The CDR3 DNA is TGTGCCAGCAGCTTCGTGGGACTAGCGGGAGGGCCGAGCCCTTACGAGCAGTACTTC.